This TCR beta chain was profiled in a study of blood T cell repertoires in COVID-19. Study overall: Spain, Italy and the United States supplied samples that represented acute and convalescent COVID-19.

The germline gives CDR1 SGHVS, CDR2 FQNEAQ. CDR3 length: 15 residues. Losses at the gene ends were 3 bases for V and 7 bases for J; bases not matched to a gene: 7. Original processing methods: Counts of nucleated cells, estimated from reference gene primer amplification, were obtained. Profiling relied on immunoSEQ multiplex PCR, and the TCRdb table lists in-frame clones only, not all of them. V, J and clone size were drawn from that table, and D and trimming were deduced from the DNA. The sample contains 150,000 or so clones, 75% to 85% of which appear only once. The sample comprised peripheral blood. The rearrangement links TRBV7-8 to TRBJ2-1; TRBD2 aligns across 9 bases. The sequence came from a woman aged 45-65 years in a cohort sampled during active or convalescent COVID-19. The CDR3 DNA is TGTGCCAGCAGCTTGGGGGTAGCGGGGGTTAATGAGCAGTTCTTC. Translating gives CASSLGVAGVNEQFF. The full variable domain, with the rest looked up from reference TRBV7-8 and TRBJ2-1, is GAGVSQSPRYKVAKRGQDVALRCDPISGHVSLFWYQQALGQGPEFLTYFQNEAQLDKSGLPSDRFFAERPEGSVSTLKIQRTQQEDSAVYLCASSLGVAGVNEQFFGPGTRLTVL.